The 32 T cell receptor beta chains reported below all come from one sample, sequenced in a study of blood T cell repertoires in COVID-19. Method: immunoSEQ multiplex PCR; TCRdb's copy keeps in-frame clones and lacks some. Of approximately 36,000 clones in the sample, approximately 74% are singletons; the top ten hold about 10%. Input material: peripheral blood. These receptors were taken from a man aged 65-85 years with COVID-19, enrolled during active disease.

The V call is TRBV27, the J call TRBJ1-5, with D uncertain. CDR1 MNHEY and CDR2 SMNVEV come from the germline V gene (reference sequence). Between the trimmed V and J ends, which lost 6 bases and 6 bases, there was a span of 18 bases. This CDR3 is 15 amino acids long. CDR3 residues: CASSTTTRGSQPQHF. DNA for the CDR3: TGTGCCAGCAGCACTACAACCCGGGGAAGTCAGCCCCAGCATTTT.

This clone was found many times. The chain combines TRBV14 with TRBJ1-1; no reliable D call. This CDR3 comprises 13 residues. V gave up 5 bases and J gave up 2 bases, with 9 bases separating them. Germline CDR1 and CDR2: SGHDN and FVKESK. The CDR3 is CASSIELNTEAFF. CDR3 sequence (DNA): TGTGCCAGCAGCATCGAACTAAACACTGAAGCTTTCTTT.

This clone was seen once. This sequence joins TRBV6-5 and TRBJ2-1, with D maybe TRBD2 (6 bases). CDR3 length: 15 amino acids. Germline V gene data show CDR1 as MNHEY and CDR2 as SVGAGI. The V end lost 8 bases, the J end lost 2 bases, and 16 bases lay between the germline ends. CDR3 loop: CASGGSGGTYNEQFF. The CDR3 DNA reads TGTGCCAGCGGGGGGAGTGGAGGTACCTACAATGAGCAGTTCTTC.

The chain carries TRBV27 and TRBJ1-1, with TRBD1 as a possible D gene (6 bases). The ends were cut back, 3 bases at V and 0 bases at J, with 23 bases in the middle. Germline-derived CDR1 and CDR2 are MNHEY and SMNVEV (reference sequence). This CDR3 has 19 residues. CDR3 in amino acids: CASSFWEGSAGDLNTEAFF. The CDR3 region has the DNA TGTGCCAGCAGTTTTTGGGAAGGAAGCGCAGGGGACCTGAACACTGAAGCTTTCTTT.

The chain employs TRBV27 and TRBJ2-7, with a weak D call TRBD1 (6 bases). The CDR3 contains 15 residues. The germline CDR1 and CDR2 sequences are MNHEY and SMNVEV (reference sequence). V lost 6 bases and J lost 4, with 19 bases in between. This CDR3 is CASSGTGTPRYEQYF. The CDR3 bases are TGTGCCAGCAGCGGGACGGGGACACCACGGTACGAGCAGTACTTC.

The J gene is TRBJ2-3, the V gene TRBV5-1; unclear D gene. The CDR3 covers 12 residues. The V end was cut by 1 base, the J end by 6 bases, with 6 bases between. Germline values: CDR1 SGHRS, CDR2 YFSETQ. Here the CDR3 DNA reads TGCGCCAGCAGCTTGCGGGTCGATACGCAGTATTTT. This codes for CASSLRVDTQYF. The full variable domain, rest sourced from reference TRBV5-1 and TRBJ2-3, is KAGVTQTPRYLIKTRGQQVTLSCSPISGHRSVSWYQQTPGQGLQFLFEYFSETQRNKGNFPGRFSGRQFSNSRSEMNVSTLELGDSALYLCASSLRVDTQYFGPGTRLTVL.

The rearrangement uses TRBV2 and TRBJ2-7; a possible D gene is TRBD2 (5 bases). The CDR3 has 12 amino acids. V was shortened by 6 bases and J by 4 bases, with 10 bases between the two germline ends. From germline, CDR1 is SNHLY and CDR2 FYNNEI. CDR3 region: CASSGVGYEQYF. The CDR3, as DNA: TGTGCCAGCAGCGGGGTGGGGTACGAGCAGTACTTC.

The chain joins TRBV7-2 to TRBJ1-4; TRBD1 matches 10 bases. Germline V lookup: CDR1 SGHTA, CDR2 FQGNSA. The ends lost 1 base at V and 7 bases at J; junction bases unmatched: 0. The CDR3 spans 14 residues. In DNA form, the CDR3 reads TGTGCCAGCAGCTTAGGGACAGGGGGTGAAAAACTGTTTTTT. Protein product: CASSLGTGGEKLFF.

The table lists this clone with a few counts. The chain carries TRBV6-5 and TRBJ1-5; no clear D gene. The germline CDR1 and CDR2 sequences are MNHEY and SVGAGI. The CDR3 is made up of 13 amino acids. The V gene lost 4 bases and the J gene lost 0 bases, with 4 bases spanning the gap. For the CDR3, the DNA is TGTGCCAGCAGTTCAGATAGCAATCAGCCCCAGCATTTT. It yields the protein CASSSDSNQPQHF.

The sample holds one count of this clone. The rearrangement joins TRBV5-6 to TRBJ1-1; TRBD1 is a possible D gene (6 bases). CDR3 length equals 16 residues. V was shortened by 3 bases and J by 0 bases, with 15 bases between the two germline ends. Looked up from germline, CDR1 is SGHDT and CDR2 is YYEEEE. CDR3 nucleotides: TGTGCCAGCAGCTACCTGGACAGCCCTATGAACACTGAAGCTTTCTTT. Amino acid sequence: CASSYLDSPMNTEAFF.

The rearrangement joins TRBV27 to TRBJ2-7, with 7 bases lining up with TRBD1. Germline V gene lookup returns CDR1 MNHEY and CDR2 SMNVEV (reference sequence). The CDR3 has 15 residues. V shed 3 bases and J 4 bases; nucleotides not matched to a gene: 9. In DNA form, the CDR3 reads TGTGCCAGCAGTTTCTCCGGGACAGCTTTTTACGAGCAGTACTTC. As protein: CASSFSGTAFYEQYF.

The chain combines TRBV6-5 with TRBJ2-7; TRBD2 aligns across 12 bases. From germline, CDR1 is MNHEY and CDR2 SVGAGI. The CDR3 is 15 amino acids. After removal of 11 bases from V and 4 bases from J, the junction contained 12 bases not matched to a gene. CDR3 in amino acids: CAARSTSGSPYEQYF. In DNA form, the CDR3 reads TGTGCCGCCCGGTCGACTAGCGGGAGCCCTTACGAGCAGTACTTC.

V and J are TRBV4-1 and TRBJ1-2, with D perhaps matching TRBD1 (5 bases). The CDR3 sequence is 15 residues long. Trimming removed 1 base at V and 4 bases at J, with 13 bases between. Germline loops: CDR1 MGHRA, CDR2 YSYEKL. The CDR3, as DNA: TGCGCCAGCAGCCAAGTTACACAGGCCCTCTATGGCTACACCTTC. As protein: CASSQVTQALYGYTF.

The DNA of the CDR3 is TGCGCCAGCAGCCAAGTCCTACTCCAAATCGACAGGGTCTCTGGGGCCAACGTCCTGACTTTC. Translated: CASSQVLLQIDRVSGANVLTF. The V gene is TRBV4-3, the J gene TRBJ2-6, with 7 bases lining up with TRBD1. CDR3 length: 21 amino acids. Germline V gene data show CDR1 as LGHNA and CDR2 as YSLEER. J gave up 0 bases and V 1 base, and 15 bases lay outside the gene matches.

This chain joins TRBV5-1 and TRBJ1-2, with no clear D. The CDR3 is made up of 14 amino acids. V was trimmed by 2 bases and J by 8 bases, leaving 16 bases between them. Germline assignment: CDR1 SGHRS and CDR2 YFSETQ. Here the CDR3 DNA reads TGCGCCAGCAGCTTAGCTCGGACTGACGACGGCTACACCTTC. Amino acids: CASSLARTDDGYTF.

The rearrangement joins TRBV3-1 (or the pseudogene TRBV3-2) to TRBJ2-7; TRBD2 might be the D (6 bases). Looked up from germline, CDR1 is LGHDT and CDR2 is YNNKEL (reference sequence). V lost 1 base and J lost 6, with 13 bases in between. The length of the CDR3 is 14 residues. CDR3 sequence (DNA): TGTGCCAGCAGCCAAGCAGAAGCGGGTGTCGAGCAGTACTTC. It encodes CASSQAEAGVEQYF.

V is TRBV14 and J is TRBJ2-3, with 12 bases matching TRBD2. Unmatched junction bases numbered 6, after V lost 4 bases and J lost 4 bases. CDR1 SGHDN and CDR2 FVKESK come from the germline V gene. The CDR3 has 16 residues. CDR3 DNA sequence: TGTGCCAGCAGCCCTGGACTAGCGGGAATGGCAGATACGCAGTATTTT. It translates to CASSPGLAGMADTQYF.

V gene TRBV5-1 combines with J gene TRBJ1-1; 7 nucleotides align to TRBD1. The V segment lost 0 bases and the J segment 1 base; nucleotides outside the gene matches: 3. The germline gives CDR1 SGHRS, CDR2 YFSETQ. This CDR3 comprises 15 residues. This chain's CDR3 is CASSLVSGGNTEAFF. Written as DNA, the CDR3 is TGCGCCAGCAGCTTGGTGTCAGGGGGGAACACTGAAGCTTTCTTT.

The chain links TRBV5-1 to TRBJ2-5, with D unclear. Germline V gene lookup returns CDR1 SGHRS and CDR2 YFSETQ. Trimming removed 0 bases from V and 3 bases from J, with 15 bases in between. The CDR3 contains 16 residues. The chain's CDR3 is CASSLDWKIGEETQYF. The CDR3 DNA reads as TGCGCCAGCAGCTTGGATTGGAAGATAGGAGAAGAGACCCAGTACTTC. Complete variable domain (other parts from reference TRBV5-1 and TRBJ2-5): KAGVTQTPRYLIKTRGQQVTLSCSPISGHRSVSWYQQTPGQGLQFLFEYFSETQRNKGNFPGRFSGRQFSNSRSEMNVSTLELGDSALYLCASSLDWKIGEETQYFGPGTRLLVL.

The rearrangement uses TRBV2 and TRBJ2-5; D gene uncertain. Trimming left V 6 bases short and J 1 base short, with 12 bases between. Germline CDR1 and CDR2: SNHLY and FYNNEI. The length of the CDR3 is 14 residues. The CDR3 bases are TGTGCCAGCAGGTTCGTGGCAGTCCAAGAGACCCAGTACTTC. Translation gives CASRFVAVQETQYF. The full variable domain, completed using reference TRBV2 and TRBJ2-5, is EPEVTQTPSHQVTQMGQEVILRCVPISNHLYFYWYRQILGQKVEFLVSFYNNEISEKSEIFDDQFSVERPDGSNFTLKIRSTKLEDSAMYFCASRFVAVQETQYFGPGTRLLVL.

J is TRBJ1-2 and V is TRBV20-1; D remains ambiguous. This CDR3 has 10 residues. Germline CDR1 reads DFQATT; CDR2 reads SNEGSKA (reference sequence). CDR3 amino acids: CSVRENGYTF. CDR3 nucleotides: TGCAGCGTTCGGGAGAATGGCTACACCTTC.

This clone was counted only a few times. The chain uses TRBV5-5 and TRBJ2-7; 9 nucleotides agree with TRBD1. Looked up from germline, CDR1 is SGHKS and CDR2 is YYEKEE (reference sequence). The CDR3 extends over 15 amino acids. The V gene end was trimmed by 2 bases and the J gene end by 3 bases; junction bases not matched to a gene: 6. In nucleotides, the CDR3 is TGTGCCAGCAGCTTTGGACAGGGGACGTTCTACGAGCAGTACTTC. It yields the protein CASSFGQGTFYEQYF.

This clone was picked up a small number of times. In nucleotides, the CDR3 is TGTGCCAGCAGCGGACAGGGGAGAGGAGGTGAAGCTTTCTTT. It is translated as CASSGQGRGGEAFF. The chain has TRBV2 and TRBJ1-1; 9 bases align to TRBD1. Looked up from germline, CDR1 is SNHLY and CDR2 is FYNNEI. J lost 7 bases, V lost 6 bases, and 9 bases had no gene match. The CDR3 sequence is 14 residues long. Full variable domain (rest looked up from reference TRBV2 and TRBJ1-1): EPEVTQTPSHQVTQMGQEVILRCVPISNHLYFYWYRQILGQKVEFLVSFYNNEISEKSEIFDDQFSVERPDGSNFTLKIRSTKLEDSAMYFCASSGQGRGGEAFFGQGTRLTVV.

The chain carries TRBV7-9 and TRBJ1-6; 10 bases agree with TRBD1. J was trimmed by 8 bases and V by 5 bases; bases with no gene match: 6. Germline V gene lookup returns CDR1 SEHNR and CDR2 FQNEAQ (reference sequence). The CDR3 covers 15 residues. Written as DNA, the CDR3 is TGTGCCAGCAGCAAAGGGACAGGGGATGATTCACCCCTCCACTTT. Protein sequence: CASSKGTGDDSPLHF.

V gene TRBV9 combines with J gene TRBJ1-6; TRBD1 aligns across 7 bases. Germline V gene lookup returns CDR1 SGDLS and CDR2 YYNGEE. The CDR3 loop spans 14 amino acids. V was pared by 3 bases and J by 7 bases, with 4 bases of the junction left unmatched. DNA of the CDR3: TGTGCCAGCAGCGACCGGGACAGAAATTCACCCCTCCACTTT. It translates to CASSDRDRNSPLHF.

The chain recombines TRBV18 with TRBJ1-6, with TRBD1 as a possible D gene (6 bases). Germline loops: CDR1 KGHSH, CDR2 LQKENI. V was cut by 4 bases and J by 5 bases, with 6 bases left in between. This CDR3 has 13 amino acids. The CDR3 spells CASSQGDNSPLHF. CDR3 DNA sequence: TGTGCCAGCTCACAGGGGGATAATTCACCCCTCCACTTT.

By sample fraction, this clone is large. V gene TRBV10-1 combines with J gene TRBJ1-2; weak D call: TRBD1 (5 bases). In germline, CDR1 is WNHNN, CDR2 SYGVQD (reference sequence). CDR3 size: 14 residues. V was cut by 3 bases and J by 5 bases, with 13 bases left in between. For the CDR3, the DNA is TGCGCCAGCAGTGAACCAGGGTTATTGTATGGCTACACCTTC. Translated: CASSEPGLLYGYTF.

The DNA of the CDR3 is TGTGCCAGCAGCGTCGACCCGATCCTAGCGGGGGGGTTCAATGAGCAGTTCTTC. Amino acid sequence: CASSVDPILAGGFNEQFF. The chain joins TRBV9 to TRBJ2-1; 12 bases map to TRBD2. The CDR3 length is 18 residues. The J segment lost 6 bases and the V segment lost 2 bases, leaving 12 bases of the junction unmatched. CDR1 is SGDLS, CDR2 YYNGEE, per germline.

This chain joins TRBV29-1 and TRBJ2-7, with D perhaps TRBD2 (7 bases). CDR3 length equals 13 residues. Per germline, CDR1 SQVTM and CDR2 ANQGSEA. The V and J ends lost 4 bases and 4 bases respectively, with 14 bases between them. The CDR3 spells CSVGGGGTYEQYF. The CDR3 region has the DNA TGCAGCGTTGGGGGAGGGGGAACTTACGAGCAGTACTTC.

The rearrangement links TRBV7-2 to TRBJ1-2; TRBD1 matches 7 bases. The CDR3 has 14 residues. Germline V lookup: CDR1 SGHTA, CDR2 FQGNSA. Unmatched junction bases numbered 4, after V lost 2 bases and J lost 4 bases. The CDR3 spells CASSLRQGGYGYTF. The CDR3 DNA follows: TGTGCCAGCAGCTTAAGACAGGGCGGCTATGGCTACACCTTC.

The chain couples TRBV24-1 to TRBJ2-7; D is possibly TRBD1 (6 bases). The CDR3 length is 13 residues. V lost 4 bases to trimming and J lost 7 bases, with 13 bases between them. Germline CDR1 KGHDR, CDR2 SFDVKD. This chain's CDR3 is CATSDPGHPEQYF. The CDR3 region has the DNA TGTGCCACCAGTGACCCGGGACATCCGGAGCAGTACTTC.

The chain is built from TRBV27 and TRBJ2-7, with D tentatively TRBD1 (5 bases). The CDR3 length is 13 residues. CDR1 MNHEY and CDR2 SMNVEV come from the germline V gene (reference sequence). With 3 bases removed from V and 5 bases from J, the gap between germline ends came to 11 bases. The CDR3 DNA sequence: TGTGCCAGCAGTTTCACAGGAAGGGACGAGCAGTACTTC. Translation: CASSFTGRDEQYF.